This T cell receptor (beta chain) is drawn from a study of blood T cells in healthy people across ages. Study-level results: PBMCs that were unsorted prevented a conclusive naive versus antigen-experienced comparison.

Together with a sample-barcoded 5' primer, a J-beta primer mix was included in a second PCR lasting about 7 to 12 cycles. TCRdb itself ran the 5' RACE reads through MiXCR, one entry per CDR3 protein. Of 780,000 or so distinct CDR3 sequences detected, approximately 25% appear once; the ten largest clones hold approximately 4%. The CDR3 has 15 residues. The V end lost 4 bases, the J end lost 0 bases, and 11 bases lay between the germline ends. Germline V gene lookup returns CDR1 MDHEN and CDR2 SYDVKM. For this clonotype: The target antigen is unknown.

The same specimen was also included in a second study, on T cells of mothers and their children.

The source material was blood. The J gene is TRBJ2-3, the V gene TRBV28, with D maybe TRBD1 (6 bases). This TCR came from a boy under 18 in good health. CDR3 in amino acids: CASSSGTLSTDTQYF. CDR3 coding DNA: TGTGCCAGCAGTTCCGGGACACTTAGCACAGATACGCAGTATTTT.